This TCR beta chain was sequenced for a study of regulatory T cells in long-lasting Graves disease. General study findings and limits: The TCR repertoire of persistent Graves' patients was less diverse than that of newly diagnosed ones. Persistent patients shared more public clonotypes (about 2,700) than newly diagnosed patients (around 1,000).

Time point reported: newly diagnosed GD, antithyroid drugs for less than 3 months. The TCR library was prepared using RNA isolated from PBMCs. This clonotype was observed at least ten times. Its antigen is currently unknown. Construction of the TCR beta libraries employed iRepertoire HTBI primers in conjunction with Arm-PCR of CDR3 regions. TCRdb re-called the multiplex PCR reads with MiXCR, one entry per CDR3 protein. The data hold around 500,000 distinct CDR3 sequences, with about 16% observed a single time. J gave up 1 base and V 6 bases, and 14 bases lay outside the gene matches. Germline CDR1 DFQATT, CDR2 SNEGSKA (reference sequence). The CDR3 sequence is 16 residues long. These data also formed part of another study, on T cells in Graves' hyperthyroidism and ophthalmopathy. According to that study: During a first-round RT-PCR of the TCR CDR3, the HTBI primer set was used. Blood held most thyroid clonotypes expanded above 0.001 frequency.

This receptor was obtained from a woman aged 40-65 years with Graves disease. The specimen was peripheral blood mononuclear cells (PBMCs), collected at new diagnosis, from a patient treated with antithyroid drugs. V is TRBV20-1 and J is TRBJ1-1; 7 positions match TRBD1. DNA of the CDR3: TGCAGTGCCTTACCGACAGGGAGGGTGGGGAACACTGAAGCTTTCTTT. Its translation: CSALPTGRVGNTEAFF.